The 9 T cell receptor beta chains presented below share a single source sample, sequenced in a study of cytomegalovirus exposure and HLA in healthy donors (dated by TCRdb to about 2017). The receptor library was made with the immunoSEQ multiplex PCR assay. The multiplex PCR relied on a mix of 60 forward primers for TCR Vbeta segments and 13 reverse primers for TCR Jbeta segments. What TCRdb holds here is the immuneACCESS table cut down to in-frame rearrangements. Part of the clones is not present; checked against another copy, under half of the missing clones reflect an unresolved V gene, and the others are unexplained. The sample has some 120,000 clones on record, 80% of them singletons. The leading ten clones occupy more than 2.5% of the sample. The source material was PBMCs. Receptors were obtained from a male donor in good health and CMV-seronegative.

The CDR3 is CASSPQGANTEAFF. CDR3 nucleotides: TGTGCCAGCTCACCACAGGGGGCGAACACTGAAGCTTTCTTT. The chain links TRBV18 to TRBJ1-1, with TRBD1 matching 7 bases. CDR1 and CDR2 (germline): KGHSH, LQKENI. The V gene end was trimmed by 1 base and the J gene end by 1 base; junction bases not matched to a gene: 0. This CDR3 contains 14 residues. Variable domain in full (rest from reference TRBV18 and TRBJ1-1): NAGVMQNPRHLVRRRGQEARLRCSPMKGHSHVYWYRQLPEEGLKFMVYLQKENIIDESGMPKERFSAEFPKEGPSILRIQQVVRGDSAAYFCASSPQGANTEAFFGQGTRLTVV.

The V and J genes are TRBV19 and TRBJ1-4, with TRBD1 identical over 8 bases. Germline CDR1 LNHDA, CDR2 SQIVND (reference sequence). V shed 5 bases, J shed 3 bases, and the junction held 5 bases outside the gene matches. The CDR3 extends over 15 amino acids. CDR3 in amino acids: CASSRDRRSNEKLFF. In DNA, the CDR3 is TGTGCCAGTAGTCGGGACAGGAGATCTAATGAAAAACTGTTTTTT.

The chain uses TRBV4-1 and TRBJ1-5; D perhaps matches TRBD1 (6 bases). This CDR3 contains 16 residues. Germline CDR1 MGHRA, CDR2 YSYEKL. With 1 base removed from V and 4 bases from J, the gap between germline ends came to 14 bases. The chain's CDR3 is CASSQVRRTVNQPQHF. The CDR3 DNA reads TGCGCCAGCAGCCAAGTTCGTCGGACAGTAAATCAGCCCCAGCATTTT.

The chain couples TRBV6-4 to TRBJ2-6; possible D gene TRBD2, 5 bases. V was shortened by 3 bases and J by 1 base, with 7 bases between the two germline ends. The CDR3 totals 15 residues. In germline, CDR1 is MRHNA, CDR2 SNTAGT. The CDR3 coding sequence is TGTGCCAGCAGTGAGGAGGCTTCTGGGGCCAACGTCCTGACTTTC. Its protein is CASSEEASGANVLTF.

The chain uses TRBV28 and TRBJ1-2, with D unclear. This CDR3 contains 11 residues. Trimming shortened V by 5 bases and J by 5 bases, and 6 bases separated the two germline ends. CDR1 and CDR2 from the germline V gene are MDHEN and SYDVKM. The CDR3 DNA reads as TGTGCCAGCAGTCTACGATATGGCTACACCTTC. Translation: CASSLRYGYTF.

The chain is built from TRBV9 and TRBJ2-1; 11 positions agree with TRBD2. The CDR3 has 15 amino acids. Germline V gene sequence: CDR1 SGDLS, CDR2 YYNGEE. The J segment lost 6 bases and the V segment lost 4 bases, leaving 6 bases of the junction unmatched. Here the CDR3 reads CASSPGTSGFNEQFF. The DNA of the CDR3 is TGTGCCAGCAGCCCTGGGACTAGCGGTTTCAATGAGCAGTTCTTC.

The V and J genes are TRBV10-3 and TRBJ2-1, with D maybe TRBD2 (6 bases). V shed 9 bases and J shed 6 bases, with 18 bases lying between them. This CDR3 is built from 14 residues. Germline V gene lookup returns CDR1 ENHRY and CDR2 SYGVKD. CDR3 bases: TGTGCCATGGTAGCGGAACTGGGGGGCAATGAGCAGTTCTTC. Encoded protein: CAMVAELGGNEQFF.

On this clone itself: One junction end does not reproduce the germline sequence, and a read error may be involved. V usage is TRBV25-1 and J usage is TRBJ2-6; 8 nucleotides line up with TRBD1. In germline, CDR1 is MGHDK, CDR2 SYGVNS. The CDR3 length is 14 residues. The CDR3 DNA reads as TGTGCCAGCAGAACAGGGGGTTCCGCCAACGGCCTGACTTTC. Its protein product is CASRTGGSANGLTF.

Worth noting for this clone: Its ends do not fully match the called genes, so a read error is possible. J is TRBJ2-6 and V is TRBV4-3, with D perhaps TRBD1 (5 bases). This CDR3 has 17 amino acids. Germline CDR1 reads LGHNA; CDR2 reads YSLEER. CDR3 residues: CASSQVWANSGANGLTF. The CDR3 coding sequence is TGCGCCAGCAGCCAAGTTTGGGCTAATTCTGGGGCCAACGGCCTGACTTTC.